This T cell receptor beta chain was captured by sequencing in a study of T-cell reconstitution after alpha-beta-depleted transplantation in children. Trimming left V 3 bases short and J 2 bases short, with 6 bases between. This CDR3 is 12 amino acids long. CDR1 SQVTM and CDR2 ANQGSEA come from the germline V gene. Using unique molecular identifiers, the investigators prepared the TCRbeta library. TCRdb fed the PCR reads into MiXCR, producing one record per CDR3 protein. The table has 500,000 to 600,000 distinct CDR3 sequences, around 19% seen once. The sequencing here drew on PBMCs from the stem cell graft donor, taken from the stem cell graft. The receptor was isolated from a human donor who donated a stem cell graft to a child with acute lymphoblastic leukemia. This chain connects TRBV29-1 to TRBJ2-3, with no clear D. This CDR3 is CSVEPLTDTQYF. The DNA of the CDR3 is TGCAGCGTTGAGCCCCTCACAGATACGCAGTATTTT.